This T cell receptor (beta chain) originates from a study of memory CD4+ T cells and cytomegalovirus serostatus. Study in general: This sample comes from healthy Belgian adults, roughly 9 CMV seropositive, around 26 seronegative. Study-wide results and limits: CMV serostatus prediction reached median AUC roughly 0.95, or 0.91 with US-trained model.

Sequencing was performed with immunoSEQ multiplex PCR; in TCRdb, only in-frame clones are kept and a portion is missing. This table has about 82,000 clones, more than 70% appearing once. Turning to this clone: Its antigen remains unidentified.

V was clipped by 3 bases and J by 8 bases, with 10 bases between them. The CDR3 is 13 residues long. Germline values: CDR1 LGHNA, CDR2 YSLEER. The sort gate was single viable CD3+CD4+CD8-CD45RO+ cells for memory CD4+ T cells. The sequence was obtained from an adult in good health and CMV-seronegative. V usage is TRBV4-3 and J usage is TRBJ1-4, with D tentatively TRBD1 (6 bases). Sequencing was carried out using memory CD4+ T cells from blood. The CDR3, as DNA: TGCGCCAGCAGCCACTCAAGGGGGGAAAAACTGTTTTTT. This codes for CASSHSRGEKLFF.